This T cell receptor beta chain was obtained from a study of pediatric ulcerative colitis. Study-level results: All ulcerative colitis patients, but no controls, carried a couple of rectal clonotypes. Two patients had blood samples with substantially reduced template counts.

On this clone itself: Its antigen is unidentified.

During colonoscopy, one to two rectal pinch biopsies were collected. The diagnostic colonoscopy in ulcerative colitis patients preceded any immunosuppressive treatment. After removal of 6 bases from V and 4 bases from J, the junction contained 12 bases not matched to a gene. This CDR3 contains 18 residues. Germline V gene lookup returns CDR1 SNHLY and CDR2 FYNNEI. The survey-level immunoSEQ assay was used. Generated by immunoSEQ multiplex PCR, the TCRdb table keeps only in-frame clones and is missing some. The data show 45,000 to 55,000 clones, roughly 79% seen once. This chain uses TRBV2 with TRBJ2-1; TRBD2 aligns across 13 bases. The TCR comes from a girl aged 10-17 years with moderate ulcerative colitis. Input material: gut tissue. The CDR3 DNA is TGTGCCAGCAGAACCGGGACTAGCGGGATAAGCCCGTACAATGAGCAGTTCTTC. This codes for CASRTGTSGISPYNEQFF.